The count of the clone carrying this TCR beta chain is one. Antigen unknown. The data were obtained in a study of T-cell memory formation after mild COVID-19. Whole-study context: For the most part, TCR clusters were specific to one donor.

Trimming cost V 7 bases and J 7 bases; bases outside gene matches: 11. This CDR3 comprises 15 residues. Looked up from germline, CDR1 is MNHEY and CDR2 is SVGEGT. Study conclusions and caveats: Memory sampled before infection contained some responding clones, suggesting cross-reactive memory joined. Balance between CD4 and CD8 was seen in clones contracting day 15 to 85, and a CD4+ lean was seen in later expanders.

TCRdb fed the 5' RACE reads into MiXCR, producing one record per CDR3 protein. The sample carries about half a million distinct CDR3 sequences, about 20% recorded once. The chain carries TRBV6-2 or TRBV6-3 and TRBJ1-5; 9 bases line up with TRBD1. The receptor was isolated from an adult woman who had mild COVID-19 (a few samples of this study predate the infection). Cell type and time point are not known. Material: PBMCs or a T cell subset sorted from them (not recorded which). CDR3 nucleotide sequence: TGTGCCAGCAACACGGGACAGGGAAATGGCCAGCCCCAGCATTTT. Amino acid sequence: CASNTGQGNGQPQHF.